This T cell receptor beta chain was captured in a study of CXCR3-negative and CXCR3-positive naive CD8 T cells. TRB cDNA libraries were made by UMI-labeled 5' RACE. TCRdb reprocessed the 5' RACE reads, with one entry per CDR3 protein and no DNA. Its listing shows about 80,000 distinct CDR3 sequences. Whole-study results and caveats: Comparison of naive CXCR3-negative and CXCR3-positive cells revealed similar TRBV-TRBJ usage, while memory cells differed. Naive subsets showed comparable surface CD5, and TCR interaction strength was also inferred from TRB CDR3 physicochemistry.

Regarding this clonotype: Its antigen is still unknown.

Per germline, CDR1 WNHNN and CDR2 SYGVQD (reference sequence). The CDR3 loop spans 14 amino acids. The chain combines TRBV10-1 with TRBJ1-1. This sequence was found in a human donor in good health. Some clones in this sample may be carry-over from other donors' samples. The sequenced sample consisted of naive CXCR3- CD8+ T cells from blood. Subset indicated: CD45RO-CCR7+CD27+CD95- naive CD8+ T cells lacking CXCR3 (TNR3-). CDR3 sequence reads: CASSAPIWNTEAFF.